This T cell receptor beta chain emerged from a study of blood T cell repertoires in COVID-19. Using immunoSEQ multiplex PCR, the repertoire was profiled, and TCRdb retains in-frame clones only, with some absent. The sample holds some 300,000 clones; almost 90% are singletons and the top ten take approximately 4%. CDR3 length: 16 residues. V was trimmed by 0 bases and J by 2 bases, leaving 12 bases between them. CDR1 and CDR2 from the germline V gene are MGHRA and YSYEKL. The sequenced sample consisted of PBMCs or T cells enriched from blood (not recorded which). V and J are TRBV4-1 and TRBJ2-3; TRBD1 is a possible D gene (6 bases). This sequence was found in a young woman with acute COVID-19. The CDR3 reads CASSQDFYRDTDTQYF. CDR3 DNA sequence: TGCGCCAGCAGCCAAGACTTCTACAGGGACACAGATACGCAGTATTTT.